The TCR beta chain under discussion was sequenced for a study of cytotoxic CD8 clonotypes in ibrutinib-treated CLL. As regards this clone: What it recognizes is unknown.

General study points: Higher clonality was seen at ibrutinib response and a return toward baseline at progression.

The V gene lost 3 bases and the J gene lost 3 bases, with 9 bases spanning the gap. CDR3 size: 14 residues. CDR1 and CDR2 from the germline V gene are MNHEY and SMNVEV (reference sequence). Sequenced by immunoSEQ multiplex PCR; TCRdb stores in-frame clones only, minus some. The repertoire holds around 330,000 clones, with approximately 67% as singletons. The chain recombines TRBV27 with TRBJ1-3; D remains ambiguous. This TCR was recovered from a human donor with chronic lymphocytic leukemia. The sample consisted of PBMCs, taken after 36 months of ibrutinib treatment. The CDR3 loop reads CASSFKGFGNTIYF. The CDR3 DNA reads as TGTGCCAGCAGTTTTAAAGGGTTTGGAAACACCATATATTTT.